Reported below is one TCR beta chain. TCR beta CDR3 region amplification was performed from RNA transcripts. An initial round of RT-PCR targeting the TCR CDR3 relied on the HTBI primer set. Each CDR3 protein gets one entry after TCRdb re-called the multiplex PCR reads with MiXCR. This sample has about 640,000 distinct CDR3 sequences; roughly 14% occur once, and the top ten carry under 15%. This sample was taken from a study of T cells in Graves' hyperthyroidism and ophthalmopathy. Lactation, pregnancy, other autoimmune disease or uncontrolled infection led to exclusion of patients. Based on clinical symptoms, serum thyroxine and TRAb, thyroid ultrasound and orbital computed tomography, diagnoses were reached. The CDR3 is 13 amino acids. Germline V lookup: CDR1 MDHEN, CDR2 SYDVKM. V was pared by 8 bases and J by 5 bases, with 10 bases between.

This clonotype originated in a woman between 50 and 59 years old with Graves' ophthalmopathy. The specimen sequenced was blood. The chain joins TRBV28 to TRBJ1-6, with D perhaps TRBD1 (5 bases). CDR3 nucleotide sequence: TGTGCCAGCGGAGGACACAATAATTCACCCCTCCACTTT. Residues: CASGGHNNSPLHF.